This T cell receptor beta chain was sequenced in a study of cytomegalovirus exposure and HLA in healthy donors. General observations from the study: Confirmation was obtained in vitro that a few CMV-associated chains are specific for CMV antigens. Researchers reported in a later analysis that a missense DCLRE1C variant was tied to TCR beta V- and J-gene trimming.

The ends lost 7 bases at V and 3 bases at J; junction bases unmatched: 10. This CDR3 is 15 amino acids long. Per germline, CDR1 SGHTS and CDR2 YDEGEE. Vbeta (60) and Jbeta (13) primers were used in the PCR. TCRdb's table, derived via immunoSEQ multiplex PCR, lists solely in-frame clones and lacks some. The table has 150,000 to 200,000 clones, 70% to 80% seen once. As for this clone: Its antigen is unknown.

The rearrangement links TRBV5-8 to TRBJ1-5, with 7 nucleotides matching TRBD1. The specimen sequenced was PBMCs. The clonotype comes from a woman between 50 and 59 years old in good health and CMV-seronegative. The CDR3 reads CASVEETGLNQPQHF. In DNA form, the CDR3 reads TGTGCCAGCGTCGAAGAGACAGGGCTCAATCAGCCCCAGCATTTT.